Presented here are 23 T cell receptor beta chains from one specimen sequenced in a study of cytomegalovirus exposure and HLA in healthy donors. The PCR was carried out with 60 Vbeta primers and 13 Jbeta primers. Only in-frame clones appear in the TCRdb table, and some are missing; sequencing was by immunoSEQ multiplex PCR. The sample carries more than 130,000 clones, less than 85% recorded once. The sample was PBMCs. The receptor source for this set is a man aged 35 to 55 in good health and CMV-seropositive.

As to this clone: The identical CDR3 is also encoded by other nucleotide sequences in the sample. The V and J genes are TRBV5-4 and TRBJ2-3; maybe TRBD2 (6 bases). Germline CDR1 and CDR2: SGHNT and YYREEE (reference sequence). This CDR3 comprises 12 residues. V lost 4 bases to trimming and J lost 5 bases, with 8 bases between them. The CDR3 is CASSLGGDTQYF. As DNA, the CDR3 is TGTGCCAGCAGCCTCGGGGGAGATACGCAGTATTTT.

This clone was seen more than once but under ten times. This chain joins TRBV7-6 and TRBJ1-4, with D unclear. From germline, CDR1 is SGHVS and CDR2 FNYEAQ. The CDR3 contains 13 residues. The ends were cut back, 1 base at V and 8 bases at J, with 8 bases in the middle. The CDR3 coding sequence is TGTGCCAGCAGCTTAGTCGGGGTGGAAAAACTGTTTTTT. Its protein is CASSLVGVEKLFF. The whole variable domain, filled in from reference TRBV7-6 and TRBJ1-4, reads GAGVSQSPRYKVTKRGQDVALRCDPISGHVSLYWYRQALGQGPEFLTYFNYEAQQDKSGLPNDRFSAERPEGSISTLTIQRTEQRDSAMYRCASSLVGVEKLFFGSGTQLSVL.

This clone has a single count. The chain combines TRBV28 with TRBJ1-4; no clear D gene. With 10 bases removed from V and 3 bases from J, the gap between germline ends came to 9 bases. The CDR3 has 12 amino acids. Germline values: CDR1 MDHEN, CDR2 SYDVKM. The CDR3 protein is CATFRANEKLFF. CDR3 coding DNA: TGTGCCACTTTTCGGGCTAATGAAAAACTGTTTTTT.

The V and J genes are TRBV12-5 and TRBJ2-1; 7 nucleotides align to TRBD2. With V trimmed by 5 bases and J by 2 bases, 6 bases remained unmatched. The CDR3 is 15 amino acids. The germline gives CDR1 LGHNT, CDR2 FRNRAP. CDR3 bases: TGTGCTAGTGGTGGCTGGGGGGGGACCTACAATGAGCAGTTCTTC. This codes for CASGGWGGTYNEQFF.

The chain recombines TRBV5-1 with TRBJ1-1; D possibly corresponds to TRBD1 (6 bases). V was shortened by 0 bases and J by 1 base, with 13 bases between the two germline ends. CDR3 size: 16 residues. Germline CDR1 and CDR2: SGHRS and YFSETQ. The CDR3 DNA is TGCGCCAGCAGCTTGGTGCGCCTACAGGGGAACACTGAAGCTTTCTTT. It yields the protein CASSLVRLQGNTEAFF.

This clone was seen just once. CDR3 DNA sequence: TGTGCCAGCAGCTTAGCGTTTGGAGCCGTAGATGGCTACACCTTC. It encodes CASSLAFGAVDGYTF. The V call is TRBV7-9, the J call TRBJ1-2; D unresolved. CDR3 length equals 15 residues. Germline loops: CDR1 SEHNR, CDR2 FQNEAQ (reference sequence). The V end lost 0 bases, the J end lost 6 bases, and 14 bases lay between the germline ends.

Note on this clone: At one of its ends the junction is not consistent with the germline gene, which may arise from a read error. The rearrangement uses TRBV2 and TRBJ1-2; 7 bases are shared with TRBD1. CDR1 and CDR2 from the germline V gene are SNHLY and FYNNEI. The CDR3 extends over 13 amino acids. CDR3: CASNEQGRYGYTF. The CDR3 DNA is TGTGCCAGCAATGAACAGGGGCGGTATGGCTACACCTTC.

This clone was detected a few times. This rearrangement joins TRBV4-1 to TRBJ1-2; weak D call: TRBD1 (5 bases). The ends were cut back, 3 bases at V and 2 bases at J, with 22 bases in the middle. The germline V gene has CDR1 MGHRA and CDR2 YSYEKL. This CDR3 is 18 amino acids long. The CDR3 region has the DNA TGCGCCAGCAGCCATTCTCCCCCCACCGGGGGAGGAAACTATGGCTACACCTTC. It specifies CASSHSPPTGGGNYGYTF.

The chain is built from TRBV5-6 and TRBJ1-6; TRBD1 agrees at 7 bases. CDR1 is SGHDT and CDR2 is YYEEEE in the germline V gene. V shed 3 bases, J shed 7 bases, and the junction held 4 bases outside the gene matches. There are 14 residues in the CDR3. The CDR3 loop is CASSWGTENSPLHF. DNA of the CDR3: TGTGCCAGCAGCTGGGGGACAGAGAATTCACCCCTCCACTTT.

The V and J genes are TRBV6-1 and TRBJ2-6; tentatively, D is TRBD1 (6 bases). This CDR3 has 18 residues. Germline CDR1 and CDR2: MNHNS and SASEGT. Trimming removed 2 bases from V and 0 bases from J, with 14 bases in between. CDR3 amino acids: CASSEFGQGSSGANVLTF. The CDR3 region has the DNA TGTGCCAGCAGTGAATTCGGGCAGGGGTCCTCTGGGGCCAACGTCCTGACTTTC.

This chain links TRBV25-1 with TRBJ2-7, with D maybe TRBD1 (5 bases). This CDR3 spans 16 amino acids. V lost 0 bases and J lost 3, with 15 bases in between. Looked up from germline, CDR1 is MGHDK and CDR2 is SYGVNS. This CDR3 is CASSEYIGARLYEQYF. DNA for the CDR3: TGTGCCAGCAGTGAATATATAGGGGCGAGGCTCTACGAGCAGTACTTC.

The chain recombines TRBV7-9 with TRBJ2-5; 10 nucleotides agree with TRBD1. The germline CDR1 and CDR2 sequences are SEHNR and FQNEAQ (reference sequence). Germline trimming cut 4 bases from V and 5 bases from J; bases unmatched to any gene: 7. The CDR3 is 15 amino acids. CDR3 protein: CASSSLDRGRETQYF. The CDR3 coding sequence is TGTGCCAGCAGCTCACTAGACAGGGGGCGTGAGACCCAGTACTTC.

The gene calls are TRBV29-1 and TRBJ1-2; 7 nucleotides line up with TRBD1. V dropped 6 bases and J dropped 3; count of bases not matched to a gene: 4. There are 12 residues in the CDR3. Germline assignment: CDR1 SQVTM and CDR2 ANQGSEA. The CDR3 nucleotides read TGCAGCGTCCGGACAGGCGACTATGGCTACACCTTC. It translates to CSVRTGDYGYTF.

Here the CDR3 DNA reads TGTGCCAGCAGTCTAGAGACTAGCGGAGAACAAGAGACCCAGTACTTC. This gives the protein CASSLETSGEQETQYF. The chain recombines TRBV7-8 with TRBJ2-5; 9 bases line up with TRBD2. The CDR3 is made up of 16 amino acids. Per germline, CDR1 SGHVS and CDR2 FQNEAQ. Trimming removed 6 bases from V and 2 bases from J; junction bases left unmatched: 10.

To note about this clone: Compared with germline, one end of the junction differs, possibly owing to a read error. V and J are TRBV2 and TRBJ1-2; 8 nucleotides agree with TRBD1. From germline, CDR1 is SNHLY and CDR2 FYNNEI. The CDR3 covers 13 residues. DNA for the CDR3: TGTGCCAGCAGTCAGGGGGCTAAGTATGGCTACACCTTC. As protein: CASSQGAKYGYTF.

V usage is TRBV7-9 and J usage is TRBJ1-1; 12 bases agree with TRBD1. V was clipped by 5 bases and J by 6 bases; unmatched bases: 4. CDR3 size: 14 residues. Germline CDR1 is SEHNR and CDR2 is FQNEAQ (reference sequence). Here the CDR3 DNA reads TGTGCCAGCAGCACGGGACAGGGGGCTTCTGAAGCTTTCTTT. Translated: CASSTGQGASEAFF.

The chain recombines TRBV4-2 with TRBJ2-3, with 8 bases matching TRBD2. Germline V gene data show CDR1 as LGHNA and CDR2 as YNFKEQ. V lost 1 base, J lost 13 bases, and 10 bases stayed unmatched. There are 14 residues in the CDR3. For the CDR3, the DNA is TGTGCCAGCAGCCAAGGTTCAGCGGGGGCCATTAAGTATTTT. The encoded protein is CASSQGSAGAIKYF.

The chain joins TRBV19 to TRBJ1-1; D remains unclear. CDR3 length equals 13 residues. Germline values: CDR1 LNHDA, CDR2 SQIVND (reference sequence). The germline V and J ends were trimmed by 0 bases and 5 bases, with 7 bases remaining between them. The CDR3 protein is CASSIDLETEAFF. In DNA form, the CDR3 reads TGTGCCAGTAGTATAGATTTGGAGACTGAAGCTTTCTTT.

The J gene is TRBJ1-2, the V gene TRBV28, with 8 nucleotides matching TRBD1. After removal of 6 bases from V and 5 bases from J, the junction contained 11 bases not matched to a gene. In germline, CDR1 is MDHEN, CDR2 SYDVKM. The CDR3 contains 15 residues. DNA of the CDR3: TGTGCCAGCAGCCTGACAGGGGCCCTGGGATATGGCTACACCTTC. Residues: CASSLTGALGYGYTF.

The chain combines TRBV27 with TRBJ2-7, with TRBD2 identical over 9 bases. V lost 2 bases, J lost 1 base, and 3 bases stayed unmatched. This CDR3 has 15 amino acids. Germline V gene lookup returns CDR1 MNHEY and CDR2 SMNVEV (reference sequence). Written as DNA, the CDR3 is TGTGCCAGCAGTTTAGCGACTAGCGGATCCTACGAGCAGTACTTC. It encodes CASSLATSGSYEQYF.

The chain links TRBV12-5 to TRBJ2-7, with 7 bases matching TRBD1. Trimming removed 4 bases from V and 1 base from J; junction bases left unmatched: 10. From germline, CDR1 is LGHNT and CDR2 FRNRAP. The CDR3 has 16 amino acids. CDR3 region: CASGSIFSTGSYEQYF. The CDR3 coding sequence is TGTGCTAGTGGTTCTATCTTCTCGACAGGGTCCTACGAGCAGTACTTC.

The chain recombines TRBV11-2 with TRBJ2-3, with D uncertain. Germline assignment: CDR1 SGHAT and CDR2 FQNNGV. The CDR3 is made up of 14 amino acids. With 1 base removed from V and 2 bases from J, the gap between germline ends came to 7 bases. CDR3 sequence reads: CASSLASPTDTQYF. Here the CDR3 DNA reads TGTGCCAGCAGCTTAGCCAGTCCCACAGATACGCAGTATTTT.

The chain joins TRBV5-1 to TRBJ1-1; D gene ambiguous. The germline V gene encodes CDR1 SGHRS and CDR2 YFSETQ. Trimming shortened V by 0 bases and J by 0 bases, and 18 bases separated the two germline ends. The CDR3 is 18 residues long. CDR3 region: CASSLDVRLNYMNTEAFF. For the CDR3, the DNA is TGCGCCAGCAGCTTGGACGTCCGACTGAATTATATGAACACTGAAGCTTTCTTT.